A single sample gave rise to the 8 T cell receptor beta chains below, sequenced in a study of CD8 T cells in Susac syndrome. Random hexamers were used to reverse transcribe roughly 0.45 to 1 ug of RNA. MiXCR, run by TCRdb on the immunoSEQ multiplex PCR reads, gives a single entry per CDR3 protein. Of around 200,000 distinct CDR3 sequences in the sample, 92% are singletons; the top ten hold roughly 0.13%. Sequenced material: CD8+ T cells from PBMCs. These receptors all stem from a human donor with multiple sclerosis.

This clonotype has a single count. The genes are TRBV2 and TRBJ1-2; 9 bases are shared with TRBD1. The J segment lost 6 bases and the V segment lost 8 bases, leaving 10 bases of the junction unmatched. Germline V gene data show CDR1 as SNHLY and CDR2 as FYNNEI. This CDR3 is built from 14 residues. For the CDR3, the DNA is TGTGCCAGCTTCCGGACAGGGGAATTAAATGGCTACACCTTC. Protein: CASFRTGELNGYTF.

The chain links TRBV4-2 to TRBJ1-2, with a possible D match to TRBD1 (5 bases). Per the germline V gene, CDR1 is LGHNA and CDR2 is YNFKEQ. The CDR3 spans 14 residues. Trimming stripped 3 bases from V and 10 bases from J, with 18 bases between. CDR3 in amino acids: CASSQETNRNPYTF. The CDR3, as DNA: TGTGCCAGCAGCCAGGAAACAAACAGGAACCCCTACACCTTC.

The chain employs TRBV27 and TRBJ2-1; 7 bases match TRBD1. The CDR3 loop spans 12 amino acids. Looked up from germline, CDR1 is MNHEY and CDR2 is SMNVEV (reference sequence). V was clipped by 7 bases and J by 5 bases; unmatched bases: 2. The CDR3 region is CASTTGNNEQFF. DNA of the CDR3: TGTGCCAGCACGACAGGGAACAATGAGCAGTTCTTC.

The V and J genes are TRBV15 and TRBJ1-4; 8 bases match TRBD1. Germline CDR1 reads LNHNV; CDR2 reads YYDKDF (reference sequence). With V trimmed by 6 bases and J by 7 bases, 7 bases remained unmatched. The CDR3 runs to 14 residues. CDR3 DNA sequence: TGTGCCACCAGGACTACAGGGGGGGGTGAAAAACTGTTTTTT. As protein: CATRTTGGGEKLFF.

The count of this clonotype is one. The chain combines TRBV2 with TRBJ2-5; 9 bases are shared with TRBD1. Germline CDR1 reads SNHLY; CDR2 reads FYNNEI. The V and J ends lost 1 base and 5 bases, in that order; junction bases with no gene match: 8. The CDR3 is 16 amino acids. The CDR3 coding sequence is TGTGCCAGCAGTGAAGAAGGGACAGGGTCGGTGGAGACCCAGTACTTC. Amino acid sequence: CASSEEGTGSVETQYF. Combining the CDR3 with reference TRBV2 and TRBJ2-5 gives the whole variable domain EPEVTQTPSHQVTQMGQEVILRCVPISNHLYFYWYRQILGQKVEFLVSFYNNEISEKSEIFDDQFSVERPDGSNFTLKIRSTKLEDSAMYFCASSEEGTGSVETQYFGPGTRLLVL.

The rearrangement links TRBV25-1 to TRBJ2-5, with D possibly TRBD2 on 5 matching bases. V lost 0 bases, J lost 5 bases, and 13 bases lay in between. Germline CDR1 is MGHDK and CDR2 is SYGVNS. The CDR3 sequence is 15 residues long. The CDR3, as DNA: TGTGCCAGCAGTGAATATATCGGGAACGGGGAGACCCAGTACTTC. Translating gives CASSEYIGNGETQYF.

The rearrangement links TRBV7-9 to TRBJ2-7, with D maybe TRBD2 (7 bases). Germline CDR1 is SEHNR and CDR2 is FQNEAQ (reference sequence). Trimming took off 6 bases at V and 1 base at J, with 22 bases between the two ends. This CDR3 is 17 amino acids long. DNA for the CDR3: TGTGCCAGCAGTCTAGGGGGGGTTGACAGGCGGTCCTACGAGCAGTACTTC. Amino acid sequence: CASSLGGVDRRSYEQYF.

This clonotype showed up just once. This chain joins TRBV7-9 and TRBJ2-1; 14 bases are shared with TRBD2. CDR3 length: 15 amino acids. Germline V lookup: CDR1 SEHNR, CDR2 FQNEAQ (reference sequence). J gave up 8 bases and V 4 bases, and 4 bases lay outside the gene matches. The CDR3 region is CASSWGLAGVDEQFF. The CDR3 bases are TGTGCCAGCAGCTGGGGACTAGCGGGAGTCGATGAGCAGTTCTTC.